Listed here is a single T cell receptor (beta chain). Its antigen remains unknown. The read halts 3 residues ahead of the CDR3 end, with the missing end drawn from the germline J gene. This entry belongs to a study of T cells in women clearing cervical HPV infection. About the research overall: Control women cleared a single incident HPV16 infection within 12 months. For cases, blood was sampled a median approximately 150 days after lesion detection, interquartile range about 90 to 230 days. Regarding the study as a whole: CIN3+ cases had significantly higher TCR repertoire richness than controls, but evenness did not differ.

Measured with immunoSEQ multiplex PCR; TCRdb has only the in-frame clones, and not every one. This sample contains 30,000 to 45,000 clones. CDR3 length equals 11 residues. Looked up from germline, CDR1 is GTSNPN and CDR2 is SVGIG (reference sequence). All participants had a single incident cervical HPV16 infection, and prevalent HPV16 infections were excluded. Sequencing used blood buffy coat. The rearrangement uses TRBV30 and TRBJ1-1; TRBD1 is a possible D gene (6 bases). This TCR derives from a woman between 18 and 75 years old with a cervical HPV16 infection that either progressed to CIN3+ or cleared (not recorded which). The CDR3 sequence is CAWTGEETAFF. The CDR3 DNA, read in part, is TGTGCCTGGACAGGGGAAGAGACA.